Presented here are 19 T cell receptor beta chains from one specimen sequenced in a study of shared clonotypes between healthy human individuals. The protocol was immunoSEQ multiplex PCR, while the TCRdb copy is restricted to in-frame clones and leaves out a portion. Among under 1,100,000 clones listed, roughly 70% were seen once. Sequenced: memory CD4+ T cells sorted from blood. The subset denotes: CD45RA-negative fraction. These receptor sequences come from a man younger than 35 in good health.

The chain carries TRBV5-1 and TRBJ2-1; the D is unclear. Between the trimmed V and J ends, which lost 7 bases and 10 bases, there was a span of 15 bases. The CDR3 is 12 residues long. Germline CDR1 reads SGHRS; CDR2 reads YFSETQ. The CDR3: CASGQKLGEQFF. The CDR3 DNA is TGCGCCAGCGGCCAAAAATTGGGCGAGCAGTTCTTC.

V is TRBV10-2 and J is TRBJ1-5, with D possibly being TRBD1 (5 bases). Looked up from germline, CDR1 is WSHSY and CDR2 is SAAADI. V gave up 0 bases and J gave up 7 bases, with 10 bases separating them. The CDR3 runs to 14 residues. In DNA, the CDR3 is TGCGCCAGCAGTGAGTCGCAACCAGGGCAGCCCCAGCATTTT. It translates to CASSESQPGQPQHF.

The genes are TRBV5-5 and TRBJ1-5; D unclear. This CDR3 contains 16 residues. From germline, CDR1 is SGHKS and CDR2 YYEKEE (reference sequence). Trimming left V 4 bases short and J 1 base short, with 15 bases between. The CDR3 DNA is TGTGCCAGCAGCCGAGGTGGGAGCTTGAGCAATCAGCCCCAGCATTTT. Protein: CASSRGGSLSNQPQHF.

V and J are TRBV7-2 and TRBJ2-2, with 8 positions matching TRBD2. The CDR3 covers 16 residues. Trimming cost V 4 bases and J 4 bases; bases outside gene matches: 8. Per germline, CDR1 SGHTA and CDR2 FQGNSA. The CDR3 nucleotides read TGTGCCAGCAGCTCTCAAGTCACTAGCGGCACCGGGGAGCTGTTTTTT. Translating it yields CASSSQVTSGTGELFF. The complete variable domain, with remaining parts taken from reference TRBV7-2 and TRBJ2-2, reads GAGVSQSPSNKVTEKGKDVELRCDPISGHTALYWYRQSLGQGLEFLIYFQGNSAPDKSGLPSDRFSAERTGGSVSTLTIQRTQQEDSAVYLCASSSQVTSGTGELFFGEGSRLTVL.

The chain links TRBV6-6 to TRBJ1-2, with TRBD1 as a possible D gene (5 bases). The germline V gene has CDR1 MNHNY and CDR2 SVGAGI (reference sequence). CDR3 length: 13 amino acids. V was pared by 8 bases and J by 4 bases, with 14 bases between. DNA of the CDR3: TGTGCCAGCCTCGGGCCAGGGACCTATGGCTACACCTTC. Protein: CASLGPGTYGYTF.

The V and J genes are TRBV11-2 and TRBJ1-1, with no clear D. Germline assignment: CDR1 SGHAT and CDR2 FQNNGV. Trimming removed 5 bases at V and 1 base at J, with 8 bases between. The CDR3 runs 13 residues. The CDR3 coding sequence is TGTGCCAGCAGCCTCCTCCAGAACACTGAAGCTTTCTTT. Protein product: CASSLLQNTEAFF.

V gene TRBV6-1 combines with J gene TRBJ2-2, with TRBD1 matching 8 bases. V lost 6 bases and J lost 4; bases outside the gene matches: 4. The CDR3 is made up of 14 amino acids. Germline-derived CDR1 and CDR2 are MNHNS and SASEGT. CDR3 sequence reads: CASRGQGTTGELFF. CDR3 coding DNA: TGTGCCAGCAGAGGACAGGGAACCACCGGGGAGCTGTTTTTT.

V usage is TRBV25-1 and J usage is TRBJ2-1; D possibly matches TRBD1 or TRBD2 (5 bases each). This CDR3 region has 14 residues. Trimming shortened V by 6 bases and J by 7 bases, and 16 bases separated the two germline ends. CDR1 and CDR2 from the germline V gene are MGHDK and SYGVNS. The CDR3 spells CASSDLTVANEQFF. The CDR3 DNA follows: TGTGCCAGCAGCGATCTGACAGTAGCGAATGAGCAGTTCTTC. The entire variable domain, with the rest obtained from reference TRBV25-1 and TRBJ2-1, is as follows: EADIYQTPRYLVIGTGKKITLECSQTMGHDKMYWYQQDPGMELHLIHYSYGVNSTEKGDLSSESTVSRIRTEHFPLTLESARPSHTSQYLCASSDLTVANEQFFGPGTRLTVL.

A note on this clone: At one of its ends the junction is not consistent with the germline gene, which may arise from a read error. The V and J genes are TRBV7-7 and TRBJ2-1; 8 bases align to TRBD1. The CDR3 spans 13 residues. Germline loops: CDR1 SSHAT, CDR2 FNYEAQ (reference sequence). The CDR3 reads CASSRGQAGEQFF. CDR3 nucleotide sequence: TGTGCTAGCAGCCGGGGACAGGCGGGTGAGCAGTTCTTC.

CDR3 DNA: TGTGCCAGCAGTTTAGCGCGAGATACGCAGTATTTT. Translation: CASSLARDTQYF. V is TRBV28 and J is TRBJ2-3; no firm D call. Germline V gives CDR1 MDHEN, CDR2 SYDVKM. The V gene lost 2 bases and the J gene lost 5 bases, with 5 bases spanning the gap. This CDR3 contains 12 residues.

The genes are TRBV7-9 and TRBJ1-3; no clear D. V was pared by 3 bases and J by 0 bases, with 9 bases between. There are 15 residues in the CDR3. CDR1 is SEHNR, CDR2 FQNEAQ, per germline (reference sequence). CDR3 protein: CASSFVRVSGNTIYF. CDR3 coding DNA: TGTGCCAGCAGCTTCGTCAGAGTCTCTGGAAACACCATATATTTT.

The genes are TRBV7-2 and TRBJ2-1; D might be TRBD2 (5 bases). Germline V lookup: CDR1 SGHTA, CDR2 FQGNSA. V was cut by 1 base and J by 4 bases, with 11 bases left in between. This CDR3 contains 15 residues. The CDR3 DNA reads TGTGCCAGCAGCTTAGGAGCGGCAAGTTACAATGAGCAGTTCTTC. Residues: CASSLGAASYNEQFF.

There are a few counts of this clone. The V and J genes are TRBV7-2 and TRBJ1-6, with 10 bases matching TRBD1. CDR1 SGHTA and CDR2 FQGNSA come from the germline V gene. This CDR3 is 14 amino acids long. V was clipped by 5 bases and J by 10 bases; unmatched bases: 5. This CDR3 reads CASSRQGAGSPLHF. In DNA form, the CDR3 reads TGTGCCAGCAGCCGACAGGGGGCCGGGTCACCCCTCCACTTT.

The V call is TRBV21-1, the J call TRBJ2-1; the D call TRBD1 from the table was never checked on the DNA. TRBV21-1 is a listed pseudogene. This CDR3 is 17 amino acids long. The CDR3 DNA follows: TGTGCCAGCAGCTCCGAAGGAGCGGACAGTGTACACAATGAGCAGTTCTTC. This gives the protein CASSSEGADSVHNEQFF.

This chain connects TRBV6-6 to TRBJ2-6; D unresolved. The CDR3 length is 15 residues. Trimming removed 6 bases at V and 0 bases at J, with 9 bases between. CDR1 is MNHNY and CDR2 is SVGAGI in the germline V gene (reference sequence). The CDR3 region is CASRVPASGANVLTF. The CDR3 nucleotides are TGTGCCAGCAGAGTCCCGGCCTCTGGGGCCAACGTCCTGACTTTC.

The chain uses TRBV11-2 and TRBJ1-3; D remains unclear. Germline assignment: CDR1 SGHAT and CDR2 FQNNGV. The CDR3 runs to 16 residues. Trimming cost V 5 bases and J 2 bases, with 16 bases left between them. The CDR3 spells CASSKDVGATGNTIYF. The CDR3 nucleotides read TGTGCCAGCAGCAAAGATGTGGGCGCGACTGGAAACACCATATATTTT.

This chain joins TRBV6-6 and TRBJ2-7, with D tentatively TRBD2 (7 bases). Between the trimmed V and J ends, which lost 2 bases and 2 bases, there was a span of 13 bases. This CDR3 spans 15 amino acids. In germline, CDR1 is MNHNY, CDR2 SVGAGI (reference sequence). CDR3 region: CASSYGGASPYEQYF. In nucleotides, the CDR3 is TGTGCCAGCAGTTACGGGGGGGCCTCTCCCTACGAGCAGTACTTC.

This clone was seen only a few times. The genes are TRBV11-3 and TRBJ2-1, with 15 bases aligning to TRBD2. Germline loops: CDR1 SGHNT, CDR2 YENEEA. J was trimmed by 9 bases and V by 2 bases; bases with no gene match: 11. The CDR3 sequence is 18 residues long. The chain's CDR3 is CASSLTGLAGGPFPEQFF. The CDR3, as DNA: TGTGCCAGCAGCTTAACCGGACTAGCGGGAGGGCCTTTTCCTGAGCAGTTCTTC. The variable domain in full, with the rest retrieved from reference TRBV11-3 and TRBJ2-1, is EAGVVQSPRYKIIEKKQPVAFWCNPISGHNTLYWYLQNLGQGPELLIRYENEEAVDDSQLPKDRFSAERLKGVDSTLKIQPAELGDSAVYLCASSLTGLAGGPFPEQFFGPGTRLTVL.

The J gene is TRBJ2-1, the V gene TRBV11-2; a possible D gene is TRBD2 (5 bases). Trimming removed 0 bases at V and 5 bases at J, with 17 bases between. The CDR3 runs to 17 residues. In germline, CDR1 is SGHAT, CDR2 FQNNGV. The CDR3 here is CASSLDRLASFNNEQFF. Here the CDR3 DNA reads TGTGCCAGCAGCTTAGATAGGCTAGCATCGTTTAACAATGAGCAGTTCTTC.